Listed below are T cell receptor beta chains from one sample, sequenced in a study of blood T cell repertoires in COVID-19. Some clones are missing from TCRdb's copy, which holds only in-frame ones; the method was immunoSEQ multiplex PCR. The data show 150,000 to 200,000 clones, roughly 83% seen once. Specimen: peripheral blood. The receptors come from a woman of 80 years or more with active or convalescent COVID-19. Each CDR3 is given with its conserved first and last residue. The D gene is left open where the match is weak. Not all rows give a size; the values are once, few, many and, for expanded clones, a class.

CDR3nt: TGTGCCATCAATGAATCTCCGGGACACCGATCTGGAAACACCATATATTTT
CDR3aa: CAINESPGHRSGNTIYF
d_gene: -
abundance: -
j_gene: TRBJ1-3
v_gene: TRBV10-3

CDR3nt: TGTGCCAGCAGCCAAAGACAGGAAGCTTTCTTT
CDR3aa: CASSQRQEAFF
d_gene: -
abundance: once
j_gene: TRBJ1-1
v_gene: TRBV6-5

CDR3nt: TGTGCCAGTACCATACTAGCGGGGGGCCGGGATGAGCAGTTCTTC
CDR3aa: CASTILAGGRDEQFF
d_gene: TRBD2
abundance: -
j_gene: TRBJ2-1
v_gene: TRBV19

CDR3nt: TGTGCCAGCAGCCTCAGGGGGCCCACTGAAGCTTTCTTT
CDR3aa: CASSLRGPTEAFF
d_gene: TRBD1
abundance: -
j_gene: TRBJ1-1
v_gene: TRBV5-8

CDR3nt: TGCACCAGCAGCCACTCTCGGGGTACCTACAATGAGCAGTTCTTC
CDR3aa: CTSSHSRGTYNEQFF
d_gene: -
abundance: -
j_gene: TRBJ2-1
v_gene: TRBV1

CDR3nt: TGTGCCAGCAGCGCCGGGACAGTTCTTACAGATACGCAGTATTTT
CDR3aa: CASSAGTVLTDTQYF
d_gene: TRBD1
abundance: once
j_gene: TRBJ2-3
v_gene: TRBV9

CDR3nt: TGTGCCAGCAGTGAATCAGGGTTTCCCACTGAAGCTTTCTTT
CDR3aa: CASSESGFPTEAFF
d_gene: -
abundance: -
j_gene: TRBJ1-1
v_gene: TRBV2

CDR3nt: TGTGCCAGCTCGCTACAGACAGGCGACTCTGGAAACACCATATATTTT
CDR3aa: CASSLQTGDSGNTIYF
d_gene: -
abundance: -
j_gene: TRBJ1-3
v_gene: TRBV18

CDR3nt: TGTGCCAGCAGTCTCGGACAGGGGGACACTGAAGCTTTCTTT
CDR3aa: CASSLGQGDTEAFF
d_gene: TRBD1
abundance: -
j_gene: TRBJ1-1
v_gene: TRBV6-5

CDR3nt: TGCGCCAGCAGCCAAGAAATACAGAAGAACACTGAAGCTTTCTTT
CDR3aa: CASSQEIQKNTEAFF
d_gene: -
abundance: -
j_gene: TRBJ1-1
v_gene: TRBV4-1

CDR3nt: TGTGCCAGCAGCCCCTCTCTAAGGACAGGATGGGGCTCCTACGAGCAGTACTTC
CDR3aa: CASSPSLRTGWGSYEQYF
d_gene: TRBD1
abundance: -
j_gene: TRBJ2-7
v_gene: TRBV14

CDR3nt: TGTGCCAGCAGCGTAGATTCAGGGGCGTGGGGCTACACCTTC
CDR3aa: CASSVDSGAWGYTF
d_gene: -
abundance: -
j_gene: TRBJ1-2
v_gene: TRBV9

CDR3nt: TGTGCCATCAGTGTCGAGGGCGCGAACACTGAAGCTTTCTTT
CDR3aa: CAISVEGANTEAFF
d_gene: -
abundance: -
j_gene: TRBJ1-1
v_gene: TRBV10-3

CDR3nt: TGTGCCAGCAGCTTAGTTCCTGGAGACTACCAAGAGACCCAGTACTTC
CDR3aa: CASSLVPGDYQETQYF
d_gene: -
abundance: -
j_gene: TRBJ2-5
v_gene: TRBV7-9

CDR3nt: TGCGCCAGCAGCCACGGACAGGAGAATCAGCCCCAGCATTTT
CDR3aa: CASSHGQENQPQHF
d_gene: TRBD1
abundance: -
j_gene: TRBJ1-5
v_gene: TRBV4-1

CDR3nt: TGTGCCAGCAGTGAAGCAGGAGGCAATCAGCCCCAGCATTTT
CDR3aa: CASSEAGGNQPQHF
d_gene: -
abundance: -
j_gene: TRBJ1-5
v_gene: TRBV6-1

CDR3nt: TGCGCCAGCAGCCATAGACAGTACACAGATACGCAGTATTTT
CDR3aa: CASSHRQYTDTQYF
d_gene: -
abundance: -
j_gene: TRBJ2-3
v_gene: TRBV5-1

CDR3nt: TGTGCCAGCAGTTACTCCGGGACAGGTGGAGAGACCCAGTACTTC
CDR3aa: CASSYSGTGGETQYF
d_gene: TRBD1
abundance: once
j_gene: TRBJ2-5
v_gene: TRBV6-5

CDR3nt: TGTGCCAGCAGCGACAGGCGCTACAATGAGCAGTTCTTC
CDR3aa: CASSDRRYNEQFF
d_gene: -
abundance: -
j_gene: TRBJ2-1
v_gene: TRBV3-1/TRBV3-2

CDR3nt: TGTGCCAGCAGCCCGCGACAGGGATTGAACACTGAAGCTTTCTTT
CDR3aa: CASSPRQGLNTEAFF
d_gene: TRBD1
abundance: -
j_gene: TRBJ1-1
v_gene: TRBV9

CDR3nt: TGTGCCAGCAGTCCTTACGGACAGGGGGATCAGCCCCAGCATTTT
CDR3aa: CASSPYGQGDQPQHF
d_gene: TRBD1
abundance: -
j_gene: TRBJ1-5
v_gene: TRBV27

CDR3nt: TGTGCCAGCGCAAGGGACAGGAGCTCTGGGGCCAACGTCCTGACTTTC
CDR3aa: CASARDRSSGANVLTF
d_gene: TRBD1
abundance: -
j_gene: TRBJ2-6
v_gene: TRBV7-2

CDR3nt: TGTGCCAGTAGTGCTGGGACAGGGAAGGCCCCCTACGAGCAGTACTTC
CDR3aa: CASSAGTGKAPYEQYF
d_gene: TRBD1
abundance: -
j_gene: TRBJ2-7
v_gene: TRBV19

CDR3nt: TGTGCCAGCAGCTTAGAGGTCCTGGGGCAATCGAGCTCCTACGAGCAGTACTTC
CDR3aa: CASSLEVLGQSSSYEQYF
d_gene: -
abundance: -
j_gene: TRBJ2-7
v_gene: TRBV11-3

CDR3nt: TGTGCCATCAGTGAAGGGGCAGGGGGCCGTGAGCAGTTCTTC
CDR3aa: CAISEGAGGREQFF
d_gene: TRBD1
abundance: few
j_gene: TRBJ2-1
v_gene: TRBV10-3

CDR3nt: TGTGCCAGTAGTGCCGGGACAGTCGCCTCTGGAAACACCATATATTTT
CDR3aa: CASSAGTVASGNTIYF
d_gene: TRBD1
abundance: -
j_gene: TRBJ1-3
v_gene: TRBV19

CDR3nt: TGTGCCAGCAGACAGACAGGGGAGAGCGCTGAAGCTTTCTTT
CDR3aa: CASRQTGESAEAFF
d_gene: TRBD1
abundance: -
j_gene: TRBJ1-1
v_gene: TRBV3-1/TRBV3-2